The 26 T cell receptor beta chains presented below share a single source sample, sequenced in a study of graft-versus-host responses after intestinal transplantation. Profiled with immunoSEQ multiplex PCR; TCRdb holds only in-frame clones, not every one. The sample holds 130,000 or so clones; more than 90% are singletons and the top ten take around 0.16%. Antigens for these TCRs are unknown. The sequences come from unstimulated CD4+ T cells sorted from spleen or lymph node cells, collected before intestinal transplant. These receptors were taken from a human donor who received an intestinal transplant.

This chain joins TRBV7-2 and TRBJ2-7; 7 bases map to TRBD1. The germline CDR1 and CDR2 sequences are SGHTA and FQGNSA. Trimming at V came to 5 bases and at J to 4 bases, leaving 11 bases not matched to a gene. This CDR3 has 15 residues. CDR3 sequence reads: CASSVYPGTDYEQYF. CDR3 coding DNA: TGTGCCAGCAGCGTATACCCCGGGACAGATTACGAGCAGTACTTC.

The gene calls are TRBV19 and TRBJ1-5, with D hard to call. The germline V gene encodes CDR1 LNHDA and CDR2 SQIVND (reference sequence). The V end lost 3 bases, the J end lost 2 bases, and 17 bases lay between the germline ends. The CDR3 is made up of 17 amino acids. The CDR3 DNA sequence: TGTGCCAGTAGTATTTTATCCTTTACAGTGGGCAATCAGCCCCAGCATTTT. This encodes CASSILSFTVGNQPQHF.

This chain uses TRBV9 with TRBJ2-1; TRBD2 agrees at 15 bases. The V gene end was trimmed by 1 base and the J gene end by 4 bases; junction bases not matched to a gene: 21. Germline V gives CDR1 SGDLS, CDR2 YYNGEE. The CDR3 contains 23 residues. The CDR3 bases are TGTGCCAGCAGCGTAACCCCGCCAGGGACTAGCGGGGGGTGGCTGTCAACTTACAATGAGCAGTTCTTC. It encodes CASSVTPPGTSGGWLSTYNEQFF. The entire variable domain, with the rest obtained from reference TRBV9 and TRBJ2-1, is as follows: DSGVTQTPKHLITATGQRVTLRCSPRSGDLSVYWYQQSLDQGLQFLIQYYNGEERAKGNILERFSAQQFPDLHSELNLSSLELGDSALYFCASSVTPPGTSGGWLSTYNEQFFGPGTRLTVL.

The chain is built from TRBV5-4 and TRBJ2-7; 8 positions match TRBD2. V lost 0 bases to trimming and J lost 0 bases; unmatched junction nucleotides: 2. The CDR3 length is 15 residues. Per the germline V gene, CDR1 is SGHNT and CDR2 is YYREEE (reference sequence). CDR3: CASSLGGGSSYEQYF. CDR3 bases: TGTGCCAGCAGCTTGGGCGGGGGGTCCTCCTACGAGCAGTACTTC.

The V and J genes are TRBV5-1 and TRBJ2-6; 10 bases map to TRBD1. Germline-derived CDR1 and CDR2 are SGHRS and YFSETQ. The junction had 5 bases not matched to a gene; V was cut back by 4 bases and J by 1 base. This CDR3 spans 17 amino acids. DNA of the CDR3: TGCGCCAGCAGCCCCGGGACAGGGGTATCTGGGGCCAACGTCCTGACTTTC. Its translation: CASSPGTGVSGANVLTF.

The rearrangement uses TRBV19 and TRBJ2-4, with D unclear. The CDR3 is made up of 17 amino acids. Trimming left V 5 bases short and J 0 bases short, with 17 bases between. Germline CDR1 and CDR2: LNHDA and SQIVND (reference sequence). The CDR3, as DNA: TGTGCCAGTAGTCGGCATCCGCCACGGGTAGCCAAAAACATTCAGTACTTC. As protein: CASSRHPPRVAKNIQYF.

This chain connects TRBV21-1 to TRBJ2-5; the table names TRBD1, a call not compared with the DNA. TRBV21-1 is a pseudogene. The CDR3 runs 14 residues. DNA of the CDR3: TGTGCCACGCTAGTCGGACAGACGCAAGAGACCCAGTACTTC. This sequence encodes CATLVGQTQETQYF.

The chain uses TRBV5-1 and TRBJ1-1; D unresolved. This CDR3 is 17 amino acids long. Germline CDR1 is SGHRS and CDR2 is YFSETQ. The germline V and J ends were trimmed by 4 bases and 2 bases, with 21 bases remaining between them. The CDR3 is CASSPRTARVLNTEAFF. The CDR3 coding sequence is TGCGCCAGCAGCCCCCGGACGGCCCGGGTACTCAACACTGAAGCTTTCTTT.

The chain carries TRBV7-2 and TRBJ1-1; 9 positions match TRBD1. CDR1 and CDR2 (germline): SGHTA, FQGNSA. The length of the CDR3 is 14 residues. J lost 6 bases, V lost 5 bases, and 7 bases had no gene match. The CDR3 is CASSPDRGWPEAFF. The CDR3 coding sequence is TGTGCCAGCAGCCCCGACAGGGGGTGGCCTGAAGCTTTCTTT.

This sequence joins TRBV11-3 and TRBJ2-3; 8 nucleotides line up with TRBD2. J gave up 2 bases and V 5 bases, and 6 bases lay outside the gene matches. The CDR3 consists of 15 residues. Germline V CDR1 and CDR2: SGHNT, YENEEA. Written as DNA, the CDR3 is TGTGCCAGCAGCAAGTCTAGCGGGTTCACAGATACGCAGTATTTT. Its translation is CASSKSSGFTDTQYF.

The chain employs TRBV5-1 and TRBJ1-4; D is ambiguous. Trimming cost V 0 bases and J 5 bases, with 14 bases left between them. The CDR3 spans 16 residues. Germline CDR1 and CDR2: SGHRS and YFSETQ. CDR3 residues: CASSLAPNGENEKLFF. The CDR3 DNA reads TGCGCCAGCAGCTTGGCCCCGAACGGAGAAAATGAAAAACTGTTTTTT.

The chain recombines TRBV18 with TRBJ1-1; 9 positions match TRBD1. The CDR3 is 15 amino acids. After removal of 2 bases from V and 4 bases from J, the junction contained 5 bases not matched to a gene. CDR1 KGHSH and CDR2 LQKENI come from the germline V gene. The CDR3, as DNA: TGTGCCAGCTCACCAATACAGGGGGCAGGCACTGAAGCTTTCTTT. Its protein product is CASSPIQGAGTEAFF.

The chain employs TRBV7-9 and TRBJ2-2; D ambiguous. The CDR3 loop spans 16 amino acids. Looked up from germline, CDR1 is SEHNR and CDR2 is FQNEAQ (reference sequence). V dropped 3 bases and J dropped 4 bases, with 15 bases sitting between them. The CDR3 nucleotides are TGTGCCAGCAGCTTTCTCCCCAGGACGTCCACCGGGGAGCTGTTTTTT. This translates into CASSFLPRTSTGELFF.

The rearrangement joins TRBV6-6 to TRBJ1-3; no reliable D call. V was cut by 6 bases and J by 4 bases, with 16 bases left in between. CDR1 MNHNY and CDR2 SVGAGI come from the germline V gene (reference sequence). The CDR3 contains 15 residues. The CDR3 region has the DNA TGTGCCAGCAGCCCAGAACTTTTCGGGGGAAACACCATATATTTT. Its translation: CASSPELFGGNTIYF.

This chain links TRBV5-1 with TRBJ1-2, with 7 bases matching TRBD1. The CDR3 is 15 amino acids. The V segment lost 3 bases and the J segment 3 bases; nucleotides outside the gene matches: 8. The germline V gene has CDR1 SGHRS and CDR2 YFSETQ. The CDR3 here is CASSSPTGADYGYTF. The CDR3 coding sequence is TGCGCCAGCAGCTCGCCAACAGGGGCTGACTATGGCTACACCTTC.

The chain employs TRBV7-3 and TRBJ2-1; D may match TRBD1 or TRBD2 (5 bases each). The CDR3 extends over 12 amino acids. V lost 5 bases and J 9 bases, leaving 11 bases between the germline ends. The germline CDR1 and CDR2 sequences are SGHTA and FQGTGA. The CDR3 protein is CASSPGPGEQFF. DNA for the CDR3: TGTGCCAGCAGCCCGGGACCGGGTGAGCAGTTCTTC.

This clone appeared once. The chain joins TRBV6-5 to TRBJ1-1; a possible D gene is TRBD1 (6 bases). The V gene lost 2 bases and the J gene lost 0 bases, with 13 bases spanning the gap. The CDR3 has 16 amino acids. Per the germline V gene, CDR1 is MNHEY and CDR2 is SVGAGI. CDR3 amino acids: CASSYGRWGLNTEAFF. The CDR3 coding sequence is TGTGCCAGCAGTTACGGTAGATGGGGGCTGAACACTGAAGCTTTCTTT.

V gene TRBV18 combines with J gene TRBJ1-5, with D maybe TRBD1 (6 bases). CDR1 is KGHSH and CDR2 is LQKENI in the germline V gene. This CDR3 contains 16 residues. V was clipped by 4 bases and J by 1 base, with 14 bases between them. The CDR3 spells CASSLVGGGSNQPQHF. The CDR3 DNA reads TGTGCCAGCTCACTCGTCGGGGGCGGGAGCAATCAGCCCCAGCATTTT.

The chain combines TRBV6-5 with TRBJ2-2; D remains unclear. Trimming left V 6 bases short and J 6 bases short, with 8 bases between. Germline CDR1 is MNHEY and CDR2 is SVGAGI. The length of the CDR3 is 12 residues. CDR3 in amino acids: CASRLDAGELFF. The CDR3 bases are TGTGCCAGCAGACTCGACGCCGGGGAGCTGTTTTTT.

The chain links TRBV19 to TRBJ1-1; D possibly corresponds to TRBD1 (6 bases). From germline, CDR1 is LNHDA and CDR2 SQIVND (reference sequence). The CDR3 runs to 13 residues. V was clipped by 9 bases and J by 4 bases, with 15 bases between them. The CDR3 bases are TGTGCCAGGCTTAACAGGGTCGGCACTGAAGCTTTCTTT. Translation gives CARLNRVGTEAFF.

The J gene is TRBJ2-1, the V gene TRBV7-9, with TRBD2 matching over 8 bases. The germline V gene encodes CDR1 SEHNR and CDR2 FQNEAQ (reference sequence). This CDR3 is 15 amino acids long. Trimming at V came to 2 bases and at J to 8 bases, leaving 8 bases not matched to a gene. The chain's CDR3 is CASSLQAGAPHEQFF. As DNA, the CDR3 is TGTGCCAGCAGCTTACAAGCGGGGGCTCCCCATGAGCAGTTCTTC.

This rearrangement joins TRBV2 to TRBJ1-6, with 7 bases fitting TRBD1. The CDR3 loop spans 12 amino acids. Germline lookup yields CDR1 SNHLY and CDR2 FYNNEI. With 8 bases clipped from V and 8 bases from J, the junction kept 3 bases outside the gene matches. The CDR3 spells CASRQGYSPLHF. The CDR3 nucleotides read TGTGCCAGCCGACAGGGATATTCACCCCTCCACTTT.

The rearrangement links TRBV5-4 to TRBJ1-2; no definite D call. Trimming took 0 bases from V and 4 from J, leaving 13 bases between them. The germline gives CDR1 SGHNT, CDR2 YYREEE (reference sequence). CDR3 length: 15 amino acids. The DNA for the CDR3 is TGTGCCAGCAGCTTGGTCCCAGGTAACCTCTATGGCTACACCTTC. This sequence encodes CASSLVPGNLYGYTF.

This clone was detected only once. The chain recombines TRBV5-5 with TRBJ1-1; D gene uncertain. This CDR3 region has 14 residues. Germline-derived CDR1 and CDR2 are SGHKS and YYEKEE (reference sequence). Trimming took off 4 bases at V and 1 base at J, with 11 bases between the two ends. The CDR3 is CASSPMLGNTEAFF. The CDR3 DNA sequence: TGTGCCAGCAGCCCCATGCTTGGGAACACTGAAGCTTTCTTT. Drawing the rest from reference TRBV5-5 and TRBJ1-1, the complete variable domain is DAGVTQSPTHLIKTRGQQVTLRCSPISGHKSVSWYQQVLGQGPQFIFQYYEKEERGRGNFPDRFSARQFPNYSSELNVNALLLGDSALYLCASSPMLGNTEAFFGQGTRLTVV.

This chain uses TRBV27 with TRBJ2-3, with D possibly being TRBD1 (6 bases). Germline loops: CDR1 MNHEY, CDR2 SMNVEV (reference sequence). Trimming stripped 6 bases from V and 4 bases from J, with 8 bases between. The CDR3 covers 12 residues. The CDR3 nucleotides read TGTGCCAGCAGGACAGGTTCAGATACGCAGTATTTT. It specifies CASRTGSDTQYF.

This clone was observed once. V is TRBV27 and J is TRBJ1-2; perhaps TRBD1 as D (5 bases). Germline CDR1 and CDR2: MNHEY and SMNVEV (reference sequence). The CDR3 sequence is 14 residues long. V lost 7 bases and J lost 0, with 12 bases in between. This chain's CDR3 is CASNPQGSNYGYTF. As DNA, the CDR3 is TGTGCCAGCAACCCGCAGGGATCTAACTATGGCTACACCTTC.